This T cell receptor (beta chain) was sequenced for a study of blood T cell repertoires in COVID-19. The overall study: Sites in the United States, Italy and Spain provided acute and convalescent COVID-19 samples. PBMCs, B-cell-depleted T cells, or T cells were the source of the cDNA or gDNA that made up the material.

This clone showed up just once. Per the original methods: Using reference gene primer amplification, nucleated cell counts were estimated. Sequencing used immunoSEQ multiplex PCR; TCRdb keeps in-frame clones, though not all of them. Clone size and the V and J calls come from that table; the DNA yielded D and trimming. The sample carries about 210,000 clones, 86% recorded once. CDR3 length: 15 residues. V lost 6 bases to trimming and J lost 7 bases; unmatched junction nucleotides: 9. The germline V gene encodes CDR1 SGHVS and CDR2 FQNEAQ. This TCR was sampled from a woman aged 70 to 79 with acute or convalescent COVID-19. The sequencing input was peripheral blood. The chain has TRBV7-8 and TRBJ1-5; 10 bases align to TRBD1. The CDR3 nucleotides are TGTGCCAGCAGTCAAGGGAGGGACAGGGGCCAGCCCCAGCATTTT. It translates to CASSQGRDRGQPQHF.